The rows below give T cell receptor beta chains drawn from one sample of a study of OX40 agonist ivuxolimab in advanced cancers. The method was immunoSEQ multiplex PCR; TCRdb's version includes in-frame clones alone and lacks a portion of them. The table lists tens of thousands of clones, roughly nine tenths of them singletons. The source was CD4+ or CD8+ T cells sorted from blood, collected in a trial of the OX40 agonist ivuxolimab. These receptors all stem from an adult with an advanced solid tumor such as melanoma, head and neck, liver or kidney cancer. Each CDR3 is given without its conserved first and last residue.

V gene	J gene	CDR3 protein
TRBV28	TRBJ2-3	ASSLQRGTDTQY
TRBV7-9	TRBJ2-1	ASSDSGLFYNEQF
TRBV7-7	TRBJ2-3	ASSPTSTDTQY
TRBV2	TRBJ2-1	ASSPLAGVYNEQF
TRBV5-1	TRBJ2-7	ASSLQMVGGSRTSYEQY
TRBV5-1	TRBJ2-7	ASSGGRQGVRTYEQY
TRBV15	TRBJ2-1	ATSSNRGRRNEQF
TRBV6-5	TRBJ2-7	ASSEDRSYEQY
TRBV14	TRBJ2-7	ASSPRDRWTYEQY
TRBV7-2	TRBJ2-1	ASSQGLAGTYNEQF
TRBV5-1	TRBJ2-5	ASSIRDLQETQY
TRBV11-2	TRBJ2-7	ASSRGLAGYEQY
TRBV25-1	TRBJ1-5	ASSSQGPGQPQH
TRBV25-1	TRBJ2-5	ASSRTATQETQY
TRBV5-1	TRBJ1-2	ASSPPDVSNYGYT
TRBV12-5	TRBJ2-5	ASDKTSGISETQY
TRBV6-6	TRBJ1-1	ASSYLGENTEAF
TRBV6-6	TRBJ2-1	ASSPGGAYNEQF
TRBV5-4	TRBJ2-7	ASSLGPGGIAGVYEQY
TRBV6-5	TRBJ2-5	ASSFTGPGRETQY
TRBV5-1	TRBJ2-4	ASSLEQPKSIQY
TRBV10-3	TRBJ2-1	AISEAGLSSYNEQF
TRBV11-2	TRBJ2-1	ASSPTSGRISNEQF
TRBV7-2	TRBJ2-5	ASSLGTGRGETQY
TRBV11-2	TRBJ1-6	ASRTITSPLH
TRBV19	TRBJ2-2	ASSMFGRTNTGELF
TRBV7-9	TRBJ2-7	ASSSGGTGVVYEQY
TRBV28	TRBJ2-2	ASSLYGGEVTGELF
TRBV10-3	TRBJ1-2	ATQRDLGDYGYT
TRBV6-1	TRBJ2-7	ASSEVKVAGASYEQY
TRBV6-5	TRBJ2-7	ASRRTSGSYEQY
TRBV27	TRBJ2-3	ASIRAAGVQSFYTQY
TRBV14	TRBJ1-6	ASSQDATVNSPLH
TRBV6-5	TRBJ2-7	ASSYSLRHEQY
TRBV19	TRBJ2-7	ASSLRTSGGGAGYEQY
TRBV7-3	TRBJ2-7	ASSIAGGPYEQY
TRBV6-7	TRBJ1-1	ARPSLDTEAF
TRBV6-1	TRBJ1-2	ASSSWYGYT
TRBV7-3	TRBJ2-2	ASSSGQGASGELF
TRBV11-2	TRBJ2-5	ASSYPGLGQETQY
TRBV6-6	TRBJ1-1	ASSTGTGSEEAF
TRBV5-4	TRBJ1-1	ASSTTGTGTMNTGH